Presented here are 24 T cell receptor beta chains from one specimen sequenced in a study of human T cells and chemical hapten exposure. TCRdb reanalysed the RACE reads using MiXCR and keeps one entry per CDR3 protein. Here the sample spans 180,000 or so distinct CDR3 sequences, more than 20% being singletons. Time point specified: patch test 3, about 24 weeks after DPC sensitization. Documented treatment: therapeutic diphenylcyclopropenone sensitization with weekly scalp DPC. Sequencing was performed on whole blood, taken in connection with sensitization to the hapten diphenylcyclopropenone (DPC). The source is a woman in her thirties or forties with alopecia areata. Some clones in this sample may be carry-over from other donors' samples.

This clonotype is termed medium-sized. The chain couples TRBV27 to TRBJ2-1, with 9 bases that match TRBD2. The trim removed 5 bases at V and 4 bases at J, leaving 6 bases unmatched. The CDR3 runs 15 residues. The germline CDR1 and CDR2 sequences are MNHEY and SMNVEV (reference sequence). CDR3 region: CASSAREGLYNEQFF. The DNA of the CDR3 is TGTGCCAGCAGTGCGCGGGAGGGGTTATACAATGAGCAGTTCTTC.

In nucleotides, the CDR3 is TGTGCCAGCACCTCCACAGGGGTCCCCTCTGGAAACACCATATATTTT. Its protein is CASTSTGVPSGNTIYF. The chain carries TRBV12-3 or TRBV12-4 and TRBJ1-3; 7 nucleotides line up with TRBD1. V lost 7 bases and J lost 0; bases outside the gene matches: 9. CDR3 length: 16 amino acids.

The chain employs TRBV19 and TRBJ1-5; D gene ambiguous. Per the germline V gene, CDR1 is LNHDA and CDR2 is SQIVND (reference sequence). CDR3 length: 16 amino acids. Deletions cut 2 bases from V and 2 bases from J, with 13 bases between. CDR3 in amino acids: CASSIMQAVGNQPQHF. CDR3 nucleotide sequence: TGTGCCAGTAGTATAATGCAGGCGGTTGGCAATCAGCCCCAGCATTTT.

The table lists this clonotype with a count of one. The V call is TRBV2, the J call TRBJ2-1, with 9 bases lining up with TRBD2. Unmatched junction bases numbered 5, after V lost 4 bases and J lost 4 bases. CDR3 size: 15 residues. Germline CDR1 and CDR2: SNHLY and FYNNEI. CDR3: CASSGETSGYNEQFF. CDR3 nucleotide sequence: TGTGCCAGCAGTGGTGAGACTAGCGGTTACAATGAGCAGTTCTTC.

This clonotype came up a few times. V usage is TRBV7-2 and J usage is TRBJ2-7, with 8 bases fitting TRBD1. Germline V gene data show CDR1 as SGHTA and CDR2 as FQGNSA. The CDR3 runs to 16 residues. The V gene end was trimmed by 5 bases and the J gene end by 5 bases; junction bases not matched to a gene: 14. CDR3 amino acids: CASSTQGGTGVNEQYF. In nucleotides, the CDR3 is TGTGCCAGCAGCACCCAAGGGGGGACAGGTGTCAACGAGCAGTACTTC.

The sample holds a few counts of this clonotype. This sequence joins TRBV24-1 and TRBJ1-5; tentatively, D is TRBD1 (5 bases). The CDR3 has 15 amino acids. Trimming took off 2 bases at V and 4 bases at J, with 11 bases between the two ends. CDR1 and CDR2 (germline): KGHDR, SFDVKD. The CDR3 protein is CATSDSRQFNQPQHF. The CDR3 DNA reads as TGTGCCACCAGTGATTCGAGACAGTTTAATCAGCCCCAGCATTTT.

The J gene is TRBJ2-7, the V gene TRBV28, with 11 bases identical to TRBD2. The junction had 6 bases not matched to a gene; V was cut back by 5 bases and J by 0 bases. Germline V gene lookup returns CDR1 MDHEN and CDR2 SYDVKM. CDR3 size: 16 residues. The CDR3 sequence is CASSPLAGGRSYEQYF. CDR3 DNA: TGTGCCAGCAGTCCTCTAGCGGGAGGACGCTCCTACGAGCAGTACTTC.

This chain links TRBV4-3 with TRBJ2-3, with D hard to call. This CDR3 contains 16 residues. CDR1 is LGHNA and CDR2 is YSLEER in the germline V gene. The V end lost 0 bases, the J end lost 4 bases, and 14 bases lay between the germline ends. The CDR3 DNA reads as TGCGCCAGCAGCCAAGATCCGGCGAATTCCCCAGATACGCAGTATTTT. Translated, it gives CASSQDPANSPDTQYF.

This clonotype was counted a few times. The chain joins TRBV20-1 to TRBJ2-1; the match to TRBD2 covers 11 bases. The J segment lost 0 bases and the V segment lost 8 bases, leaving 12 bases of the junction unmatched. This CDR3 contains 17 residues. CDR1 and CDR2 from the germline V gene are DFQATT and SNEGSKA (reference sequence). For the CDR3, the DNA is TGCAGTCTTACTAGCGGGAGTCCCGTCAGCTCCTACAATGAGCAGTTCTTC. This sequence encodes CSLTSGSPVSSYNEQFF.

The table lists this clonotype with a few counts. The CDR3 protein is CATSRDSREEQYF. For the CDR3, the DNA is TGTGCCACCAGCAGAGATTCGAGAGAGGAGCAGTACTTC. V is TRBV15 and J is TRBJ2-7, with D hard to call. V lost 0 bases, J lost 7 bases, and 10 bases lay in between. The CDR3 has 13 amino acids. CDR1 is LNHNV, CDR2 YYDKDF, per germline (reference sequence).

The rearrangement joins TRBV29-1 to TRBJ2-7; 10 nucleotides align to TRBD1. J was trimmed by 0 bases and V by 6 bases; bases with no gene match: 5. CDR1 is SQVTM, CDR2 ANQGSEA, per germline. The CDR3 is 14 amino acids. The CDR3 DNA follows: TGCAGCGTCGCAGACAGGGGGCCCTCCTACGAGCAGTACTTC. Its translation is CSVADRGPSYEQYF.

The rearrangement links TRBV30 to TRBJ1-1, with a possible D match to TRBD1 (5 bases). Trimming removed 2 bases at V and 0 bases at J, with 10 bases between. The germline CDR1 and CDR2 sequences are GTSNPN and SVGIG (reference sequence). The CDR3 extends over 14 amino acids. The CDR3 here is CAWSPGPVNTEAFF. As DNA, the CDR3 is TGTGCCTGGAGTCCGGGACCCGTGAACACTGAAGCTTTCTTT.

In its sample, this clonotype was seen a few times. V gene TRBV5-1 combines with J gene TRBJ2-7; 7 bases are a match to TRBD1. Germline CDR1 is SGHRS and CDR2 is YFSETQ. V dropped 0 bases and J dropped 2; count of bases not matched to a gene: 5. The CDR3 contains 15 residues. CDR3 bases: TGCGCCAGCAGCTTGGTTGGGGACAGCACCTACGAGCAGTACTTC. Translating gives CASSLVGDSTYEQYF. The full variable domain, completed using reference TRBV5-1 and TRBJ2-7, is KAGVTQTPRYLIKTRGQQVTLSCSPISGHRSVSWYQQTPGQGLQFLFEYFSETQRNKGNFPGRFSGRQFSNSRSEMNVSTLELGDSALYLCASSLVGDSTYEQYFGPGTRLTVT.

The chain couples TRBV7-2 to TRBJ1-2; no reliable D call. CDR3 length: 12 amino acids. The ends were cut back, 0 bases at V and 6 bases at J, with 5 bases in the middle. Per the germline V gene, CDR1 is SGHTA and CDR2 is FQGNSA. The CDR3 reads CASSLAGHGYTF. For the CDR3, the DNA is TGTGCCAGCAGCTTAGCAGGCCATGGCTACACCTTC. Full variable domain (remainder filled in from reference TRBV7-2 and TRBJ1-2): GAGVSQSPSNKVTEKGKDVELRCDPISGHTALYWYRQSLGQGLEFLIYFQGNSAPDKSGLPSDRFSAERTGGSVSTLTIQRTQQEDSAVYLCASSLAGHGYTFGSGTRLTVV.

This clonotype came up a few times. V gene TRBV28 combines with J gene TRBJ2-7, with D unclear. The germline CDR1 and CDR2 sequences are MDHEN and SYDVKM. The CDR3 is 14 residues long. Deletions cut 6 bases from V and 1 base from J, with 13 bases between. In DNA, the CDR3 is TGTGCCAGCAGCTTTGTAGGAGCATCCTACGAGCAGTACTTC. Its translation: CASSFVGASYEQYF.

The chain links TRBV6-2 or TRBV6-3 to TRBJ2-7; no definite D call. Germline values: CDR1 MNHEY, CDR2 SVGEGT. Trimming left V 4 bases short and J 3 bases short, with 16 bases between. The CDR3 is 15 amino acids. CDR3 sequence: CASSFNPLMGYEQYF. For the CDR3, the DNA is TGTGCCAGCAGTTTCAACCCCCTCATGGGCTACGAGCAGTACTTC.

The chain joins TRBV7-2 to TRBJ1-4; TRBD1 aligns across 10 bases. V shed 5 bases, J shed 8 bases, and the junction held 8 bases outside the gene matches. The germline CDR1 and CDR2 sequences are SGHTA and FQGNSA. The CDR3 consists of 15 residues. The CDR3 bases are TGTGCCAGCAGCCCCCGACAGGGGGCTGCGGAAAAACTGTTTTTT. It codes for CASSPRQGAAEKLFF.

This clonotype was counted between two and nine times. The chain has TRBV5-6 and TRBJ2-4; 10 bases are a match to TRBD2. Germline V gives CDR1 SGHDT, CDR2 YYEEEE. The CDR3 extends over 13 amino acids. V lost 1 base to trimming and J lost 11 bases; unmatched junction nucleotides: 3. CDR3 loop: CASSLLAGDVQYF. CDR3 coding DNA: TGTGCCAGCAGCTTGCTAGCGGGAGATGTTCAGTACTTC.

There are a few counts of this clonotype. The rearrangement links TRBV3-1 to TRBJ2-7; D possibly corresponds to TRBD2 (5 bases). CDR3 size: 16 residues. V shed 2 bases and J shed 3 bases, with 17 bases lying between them. The germline V gene encodes CDR1 LGHDT and CDR2 YNNKEL (reference sequence). CDR3: CASSQSGLLPDYEQYF. CDR3 sequence (DNA): TGTGCCAGCAGCCAATCCGGACTCCTGCCTGACTACGAGCAGTACTTC.

The V call is TRBV29-1, the J call TRBJ2-4; D ambiguous. CDR1 is SQVTM, CDR2 ANQGSEA, per germline. V lost 3 bases to trimming and J lost 5 bases, with 5 bases between them. CDR3 length: 11 amino acids. The CDR3 spells CSVDVENIQYF. CDR3 nucleotides: TGCAGCGTTGATGTGGAAAACATTCAGTACTTC.

The V and J genes are TRBV9 and TRBJ2-7; no definite D call. CDR1 and CDR2 (germline): SGDLS, YYNGEE. V dropped 4 bases and J dropped 3 bases, with 14 bases sitting between them. This CDR3 contains 14 residues. This CDR3 reads CASSPSRGSYEQYF. The CDR3 nucleotides read TGTGCCAGCAGCCCGAGCCGCGGTAGCTACGAGCAGTACTTC.

The genes are TRBV7-2 and TRBJ2-7, with TRBD2 identical over 7 bases. The length of the CDR3 is 13 residues. J gave up 7 bases and V 5 bases, and 8 bases lay outside the gene matches. Germline CDR1 reads SGHTA; CDR2 reads FQGNSA. DNA for the CDR3: TGTGCCAGCAGCCTAATGGGAGGGTATGAGCAGTACTTC. It translates to CASSLMGGYEQYF.

J is TRBJ2-1 and V is TRBV24-1; unclear D gene. Germline values: CDR1 KGHDR, CDR2 SFDVKD. The germline V and J ends were trimmed by 4 bases and 4 bases, with 1 base remaining between them. The CDR3 consists of 11 residues. In nucleotides, the CDR3 is TGTGCCACCAGTGAGTACAATGAGCAGTTCTTC. Translated: CATSEYNEQFF.

The chain carries TRBV7-2 and TRBJ2-3; possibly TRBD1 or TRBD2 for D (5 bases each). V lost 7 bases to trimming and J lost 0 bases, with 17 bases between them. Germline V gene lookup returns CDR1 SGHTA and CDR2 FQGNSA. The CDR3 runs 16 residues. The CDR3 DNA is TGTGCCAGCACCCTAGGGACGAGGGCCAGCACAGATACGCAGTATTTT. It is translated as CASTLGTRASTDTQYF.